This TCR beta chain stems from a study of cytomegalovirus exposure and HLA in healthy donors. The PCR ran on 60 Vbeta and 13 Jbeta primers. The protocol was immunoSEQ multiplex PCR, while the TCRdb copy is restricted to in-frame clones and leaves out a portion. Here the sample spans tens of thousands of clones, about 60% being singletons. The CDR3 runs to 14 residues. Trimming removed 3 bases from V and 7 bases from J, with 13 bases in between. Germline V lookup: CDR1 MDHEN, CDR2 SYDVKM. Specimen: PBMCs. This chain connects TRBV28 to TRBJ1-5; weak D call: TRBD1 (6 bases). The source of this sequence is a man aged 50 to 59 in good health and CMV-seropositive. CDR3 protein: CASSFGGAGQPQHF. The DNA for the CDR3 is TGTGCCAGCAGTTTCGGGGGGGCCGGGCAGCCCCAGCATTTT.